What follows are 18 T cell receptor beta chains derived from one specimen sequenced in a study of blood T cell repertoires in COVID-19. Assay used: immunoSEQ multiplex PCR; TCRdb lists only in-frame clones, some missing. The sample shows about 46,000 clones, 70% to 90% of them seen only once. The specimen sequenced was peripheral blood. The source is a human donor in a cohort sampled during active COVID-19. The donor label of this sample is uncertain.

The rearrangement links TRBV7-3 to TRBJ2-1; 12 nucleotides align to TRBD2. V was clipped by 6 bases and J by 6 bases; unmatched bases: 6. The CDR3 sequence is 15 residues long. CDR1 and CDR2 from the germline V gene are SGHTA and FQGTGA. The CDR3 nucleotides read TGTGCCAGCAGTACACTAGCGGGGGGATTCAATGAGCAGTTCTTC. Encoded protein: CASSTLAGGFNEQFF.

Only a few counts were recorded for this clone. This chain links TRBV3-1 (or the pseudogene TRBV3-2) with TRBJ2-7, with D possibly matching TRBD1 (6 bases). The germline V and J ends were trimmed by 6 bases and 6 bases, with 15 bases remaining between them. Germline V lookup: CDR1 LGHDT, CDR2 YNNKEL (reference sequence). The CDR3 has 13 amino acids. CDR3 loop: CASSRTGNSEQYF. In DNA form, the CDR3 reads TGTGCCAGCAGTCGCACAGGGAATAGCGAGCAGTACTTC.

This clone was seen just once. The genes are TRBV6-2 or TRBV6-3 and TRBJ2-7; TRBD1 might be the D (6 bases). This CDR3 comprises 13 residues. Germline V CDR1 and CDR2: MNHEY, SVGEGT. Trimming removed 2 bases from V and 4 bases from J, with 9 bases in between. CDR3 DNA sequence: TGTGCCAGCAGTTACGCAGGGGCGTACGAGCAGTACTTC. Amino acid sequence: CASSYAGAYEQYF.

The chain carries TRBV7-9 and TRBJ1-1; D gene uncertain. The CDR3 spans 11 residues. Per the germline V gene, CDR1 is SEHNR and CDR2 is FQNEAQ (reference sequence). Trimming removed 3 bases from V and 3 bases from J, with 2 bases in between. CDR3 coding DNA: TGTGCCAGCAGCTTCGACACTGAAGCTTTCTTT. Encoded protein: CASSFDTEAFF.

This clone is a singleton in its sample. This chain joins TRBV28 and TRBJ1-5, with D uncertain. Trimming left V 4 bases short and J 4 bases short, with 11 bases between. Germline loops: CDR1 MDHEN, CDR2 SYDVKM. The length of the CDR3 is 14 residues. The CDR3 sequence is CASSSFNGNQPQHF. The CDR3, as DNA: TGTGCCAGCAGTTCATTCAACGGGAATCAGCCCCAGCATTTT.

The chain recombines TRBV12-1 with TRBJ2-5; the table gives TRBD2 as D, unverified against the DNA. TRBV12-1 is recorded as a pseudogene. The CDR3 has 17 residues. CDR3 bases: TGTGCCAGCAGCTACGGACTAGTAACGACCCGTGCGGAGACCCAGTACTTC. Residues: CASSYGLVTTRAETQYF.

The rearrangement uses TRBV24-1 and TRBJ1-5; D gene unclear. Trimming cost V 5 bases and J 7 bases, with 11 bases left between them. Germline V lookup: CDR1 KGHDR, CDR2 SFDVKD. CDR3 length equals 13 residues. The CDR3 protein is CATSGGRSQPQHF. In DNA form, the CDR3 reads TGTGCCACCAGTGGAGGGAGGTCCCAGCCCCAGCATTTT.

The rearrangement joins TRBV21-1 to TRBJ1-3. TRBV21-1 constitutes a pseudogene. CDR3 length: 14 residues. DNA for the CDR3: TGTGCCAGCTGCGGAGCCTACTCTGGAAACACCATATATTTT. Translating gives CASCGAYSGNTIYF.

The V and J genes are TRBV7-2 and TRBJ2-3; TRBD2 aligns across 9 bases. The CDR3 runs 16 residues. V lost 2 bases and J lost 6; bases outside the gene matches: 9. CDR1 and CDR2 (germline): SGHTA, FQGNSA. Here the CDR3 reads CASSLSFSGGRDTQYF. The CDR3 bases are TGTGCCAGCAGCTTATCCTTTAGCGGGGGTCGGGATACGCAGTATTTT.

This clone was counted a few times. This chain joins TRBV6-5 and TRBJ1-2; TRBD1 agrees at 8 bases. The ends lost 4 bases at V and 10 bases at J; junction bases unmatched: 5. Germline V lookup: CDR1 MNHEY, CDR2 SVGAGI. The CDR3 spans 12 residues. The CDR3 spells CASSSTGEAYTF. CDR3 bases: TGTGCCAGCAGTTCGACAGGGGAAGCCTACACCTTC.

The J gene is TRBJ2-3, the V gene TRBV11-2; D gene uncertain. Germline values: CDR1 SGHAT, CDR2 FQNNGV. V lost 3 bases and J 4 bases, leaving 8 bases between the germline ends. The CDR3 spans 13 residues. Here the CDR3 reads CASSFPLSDTQYF. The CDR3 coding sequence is TGTGCCAGCAGCTTTCCTTTGTCAGATACGCAGTATTTT.

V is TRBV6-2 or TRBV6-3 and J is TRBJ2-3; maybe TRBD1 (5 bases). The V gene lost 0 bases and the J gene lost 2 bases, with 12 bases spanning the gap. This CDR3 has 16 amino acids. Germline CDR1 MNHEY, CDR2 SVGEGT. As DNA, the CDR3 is TGTGCCAGCAGTTACTCGGGGCAGAGTCCCACAGATACGCAGTATTTT. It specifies CASSYSGQSPTDTQYF.

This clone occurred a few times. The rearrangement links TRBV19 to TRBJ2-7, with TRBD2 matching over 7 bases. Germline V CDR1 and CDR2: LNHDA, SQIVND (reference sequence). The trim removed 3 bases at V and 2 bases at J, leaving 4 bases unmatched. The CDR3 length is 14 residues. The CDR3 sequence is CASSIGGGTYEQYF. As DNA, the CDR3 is TGTGCCAGTAGTATCGGCGGGGGAACCTACGAGCAGTACTTC. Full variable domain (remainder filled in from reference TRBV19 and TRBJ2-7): DGGITQSPKYLFRKEGQNVTLSCEQNLNHDAMYWYRQDPGQGLRLIYYSQIVNDFQKGDIAEGYSVSREKKESFPLTVTSAQKNPTAFYLCASSIGGGTYEQYFGPGTRLTVT.

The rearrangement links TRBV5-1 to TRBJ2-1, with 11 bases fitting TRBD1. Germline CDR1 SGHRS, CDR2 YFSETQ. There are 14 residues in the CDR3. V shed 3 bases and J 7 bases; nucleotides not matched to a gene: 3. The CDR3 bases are TGCGCCAGCAGCTCGGACAGGGGGCGAAATGAGCAGTTCTTC. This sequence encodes CASSSDRGRNEQFF.

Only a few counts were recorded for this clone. The CDR3 sequence: CASSLGGAGIPLHF. The CDR3 bases are TGTGCCAGCAGCCTGGGGGGTGCCGGGATACCCCTCCACTTT. The chain is built from TRBV5-6 and TRBJ1-6; tentatively, D is TRBD1 (5 bases). CDR1 is SGHDT, CDR2 YYEEEE, per germline. This CDR3 region has 14 residues. Between the trimmed V and J ends, which lost 4 bases and 12 bases, there was a span of 17 bases.

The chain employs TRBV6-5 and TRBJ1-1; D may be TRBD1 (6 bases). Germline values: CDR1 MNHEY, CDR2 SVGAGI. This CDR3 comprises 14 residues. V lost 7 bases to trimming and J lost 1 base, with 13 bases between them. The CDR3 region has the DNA TGTGCCAGCACCTCCCAGGGGTCGAACACTGAAGCTTTCTTT. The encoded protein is CASTSQGSNTEAFF.

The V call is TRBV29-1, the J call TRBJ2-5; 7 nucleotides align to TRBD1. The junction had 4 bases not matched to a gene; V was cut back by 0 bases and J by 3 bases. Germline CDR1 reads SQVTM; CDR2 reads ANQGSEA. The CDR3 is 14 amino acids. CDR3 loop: CSVEDSTGKETQYF. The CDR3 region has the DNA TGCAGCGTTGAAGATTCGACAGGGAAAGAGACCCAGTACTTC.

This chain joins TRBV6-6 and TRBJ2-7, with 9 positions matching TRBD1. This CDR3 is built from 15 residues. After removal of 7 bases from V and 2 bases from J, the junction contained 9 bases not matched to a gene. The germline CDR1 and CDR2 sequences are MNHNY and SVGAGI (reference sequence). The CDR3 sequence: CASTTADRGTYEQYF. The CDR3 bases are TGTGCCAGCACTACGGCGGACAGGGGAACCTACGAGCAGTACTTC.